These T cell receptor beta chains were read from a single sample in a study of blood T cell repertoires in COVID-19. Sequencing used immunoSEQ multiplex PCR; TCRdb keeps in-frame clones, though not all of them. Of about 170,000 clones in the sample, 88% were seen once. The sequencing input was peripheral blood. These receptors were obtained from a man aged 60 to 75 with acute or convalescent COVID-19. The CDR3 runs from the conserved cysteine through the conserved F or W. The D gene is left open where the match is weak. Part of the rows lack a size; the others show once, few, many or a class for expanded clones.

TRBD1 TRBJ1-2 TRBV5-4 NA TGTGCCAGCAGCTTGGTCGGACAGGGGGACTATGGCTACACCTTC CASSLVGQGDYGYTF
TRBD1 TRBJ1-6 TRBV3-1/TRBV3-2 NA TGTGCCAGCAGCCAGGACAGGGAAGGTTCACCCCTCCACTTT CASSQDREGSPLHF
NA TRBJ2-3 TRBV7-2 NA TGTGCCAGCAGCCCCTCAGCAGATACGCAGTATTTT CASSPSADTQYF
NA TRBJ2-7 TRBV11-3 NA TGTGCCAGCAGCGTACAGGTCTACGAGCAGTACTTC CASSVQVYEQYF
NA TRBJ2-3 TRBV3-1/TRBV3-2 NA TGTGCCAGCAGCCAAGCGGGGGTGGAGACAGATACGCAGTATTTT CASSQAGVETDTQYF
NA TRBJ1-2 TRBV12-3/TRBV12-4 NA TGTGCCAGCAGTTTTTCTGCCCTAGTTGGCTACACCTTC CASSFSALVGYTF
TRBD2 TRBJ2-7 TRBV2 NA TGTGCCAGCAGCGGACTAGCGGGCTACTACGAGCAGTACTTC CASSGLAGYYEQYF
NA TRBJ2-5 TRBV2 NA TGTGCCAGCAGGAAGACTGGTGCGGAGACCCAGTACTTC CASRKTGAETQYF
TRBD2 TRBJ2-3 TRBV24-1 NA TGTGCCACCAGTGATCATCGAGAGCGGGGGCTAGATACGCAGTATTTT CATSDHRERGLDTQYF
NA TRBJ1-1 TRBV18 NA TGTGCCAGCTCACCCCGACATGGGCTGGACACTGAAGCTTTCTTT CASSPRHGLDTEAFF
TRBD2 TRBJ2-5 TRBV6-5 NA TGTGCCAGCAGACCTCTAGCGGGGCGGGTAGAGACCCAGTACTTC CASRPLAGRVETQYF
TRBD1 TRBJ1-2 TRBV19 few TGTGCCAGTAGTATCATACAGGGGGGAGCTGGCTACACCTTC CASSIIQGGAGYTF
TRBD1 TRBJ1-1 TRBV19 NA TGTGCCAGTACCCCCACAGGACAGGGGGCGAAGGACACTGAAGCTTTCTTT CASTPTGQGAKDTEAFF
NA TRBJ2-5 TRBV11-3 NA TGTGCCAGCAGCTTAGGTTCAAGCGGGCAGGAGACAGAGACCCAGTACTTC CASSLGSSGQETETQYF
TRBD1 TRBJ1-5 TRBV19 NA TGTGCCAGTGCCCGACAGGGCCACAATCAGCCCCAGCATTTT CASARQGHNQPQHF
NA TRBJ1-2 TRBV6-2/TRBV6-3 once TGTGCCAGCAGTTACCAGGGGTTAACTGGAGGCTACACCTTC CASSYQGLTGGYTF
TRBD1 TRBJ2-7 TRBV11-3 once TGTGCCAGCAGCCCCGGGACAGGGGTCGGCTACGAGCAGTACTTC CASSPGTGVGYEQYF
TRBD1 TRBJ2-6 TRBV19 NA TGTGCCAGTTCCCGGGCCGGACAGGGTCCCTCTGGGGCCAACGTCCTGACTTTC CASSRAGQGPSGANVLTF
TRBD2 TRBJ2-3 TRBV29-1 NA TGCAGCGGTGAGGCCCCTAGCGGGGGGCGGTTGTATTTT CSGEAPSGGRLYF
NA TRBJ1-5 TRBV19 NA TGTGCCAGTACCTCAGACACGTATCAGCCCCAGCATTTT CASTSDTYQPQHF
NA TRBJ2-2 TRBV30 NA TGTGCCTGGAGTGTAAGGGGTGACGTGTCCGGGGAGCTGTTTTTT CAWSVRGDVSGELFF
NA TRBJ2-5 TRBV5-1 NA TGCGCCAGCAGCTTGGATCCTACAGGAGAGACCCAGTACTTC CASSLDPTGETQYF
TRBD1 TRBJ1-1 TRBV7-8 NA TGTGCCAGCAGCTTTCTACAGGGGGAACGGACTGAAGCTTTCTTT CASSFLQGERTEAFF
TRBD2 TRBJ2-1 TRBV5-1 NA TGCGCCAGCAGCTTGGCCGGAGTAGCGGGGGGCTACAATGAGCAGTTCTTC CASSLAGVAGGYNEQFF
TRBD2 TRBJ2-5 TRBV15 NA TGTGCCACCAGCACCCTGAGTCTAGCGGATTATTACCAAGAGACCCAGTACTTC CATSTLSLADYYQETQYF